This note documents a single T cell receptor (beta chain) sequence. The antigen is not known. Looked up from germline, CDR1 is SEHNR and CDR2 is FQNEAQ (reference sequence). The CDR3 has 13 amino acids. V trimming: 4 bases; J trimming: 5 bases; junction bases outside the gene matches: 1. This sample was included in a study of T cell responses to AZD1222 COVID-19 vaccine. General observations from the study: Distributed over spike, vaccine-associated CD4 TCRs predominated at 160-218 and 743-854. Just six people given AZD1222 tested seropositive at baseline.

The data were produced by immunoSEQ multiplex PCR, yet TCRdb's version contains in-frame clones alone and is incomplete. The sample records fewer than 150,000 clones, 86% being singletons. The receptor was isolated from an adult who received the AZD1222 COVID-19 vaccine. Sequenced material: peripheral blood, taken 28 days after the second AZD1222 dose. The rearrangement uses TRBV7-9 and TRBJ2-7; 11 bases agree with TRBD2. As DNA, the CDR3 is TGTGCCAGCAGCTGGACTAGCGGGCACGAGCAGTACTTC. Translated, it gives CASSWTSGHEQYF.